This T cell receptor (beta chain) was obtained from a study of blood T cell repertoires in COVID-19. Turning to the study itself: Italy, Spain and the United States were the sources of the convalescent and acute COVID-19 samples.

The table came from immunoSEQ multiplex PCR; TCRdb's copy has only in-frame clones and leaves some out. Altogether about 300,000 clones are present, roughly 85% being singletons, with the ten largest covering about 2%. Participants classified as exposed had met a COVID-19 case within 2 weeks before study entry. Sequenced input: PBMCs or T cells enriched from blood (not recorded which). The origin of this receptor is a woman aged 30 to 39 who had been exposed to COVID-19.

The CDR3 sequence: CASSLSSDTQYF. CDR3 coding DNA: TGTGCCAGCAGCCTATCATCAGATACGCAGTATTTT. This chain uses TRBV28 with TRBJ2-3; D is unresolved. V lost 6 bases, J lost 4 bases, and 8 bases lay in between. Germline CDR1 MDHEN, CDR2 SYDVKM. CDR3 length: 12 amino acids.